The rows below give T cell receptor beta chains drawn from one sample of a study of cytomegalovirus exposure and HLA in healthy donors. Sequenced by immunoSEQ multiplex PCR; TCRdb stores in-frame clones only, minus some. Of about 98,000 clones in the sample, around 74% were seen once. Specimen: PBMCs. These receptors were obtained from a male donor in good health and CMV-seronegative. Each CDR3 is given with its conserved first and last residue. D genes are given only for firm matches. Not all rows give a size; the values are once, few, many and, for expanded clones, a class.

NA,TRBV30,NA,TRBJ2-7,CAWSKGAGEQYF,TGTGCCTGGAGTAAAGGGGCGGGAGAGCAGTACTTC
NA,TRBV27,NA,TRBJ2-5,CASSLSVLAVQETQYF,TGTGCCAGCAGTTTATCCGTGCTAGCAGTCCAAGAGACCCAGTACTTC
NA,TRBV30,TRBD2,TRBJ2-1,CAWSPRASGRGGEQFF,TGTGCCTGGAGTCCGCGAGCTAGCGGGAGAGGGGGTGAGCAGTTCTTC
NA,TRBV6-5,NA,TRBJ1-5,CASSIGGTGNQPQHF,TGTGCCAGCAGTATAGGAGGGACGGGCAATCAGCCCCAGCATTTT
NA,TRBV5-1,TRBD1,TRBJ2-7,CASSPGQGHSSSYEQYF,TGCGCCAGCAGCCCTGGACAGGGTCATTCAAGCTCCTACGAGCAGTACTTC
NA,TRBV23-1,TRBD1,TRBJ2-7,CASSPGQGPESSYEQYF,TGCGCCAGCAGCCCGGGACAGGGGCCCGAAAGCTCCTACGAGCAGTACTTC
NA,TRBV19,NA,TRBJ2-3,CASSPTGDTDTQYF,TGTGCCAGTAGCCCGACAGGAGACACAGATACGCAGTATTTT
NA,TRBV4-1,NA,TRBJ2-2,CASSPDYFTGELFF,TGCGCCAGCAGCCCTGACTACTTCACCGGGGAGCTGTTTTTT
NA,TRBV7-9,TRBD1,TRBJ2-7,CASSSTGGFYEQYF,TGTGCCAGCAGCTCGACAGGGGGCTTCTACGAGCAGTACTTC
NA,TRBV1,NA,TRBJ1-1,CTSSQPRTGGFREAFF,TGCACCAGCAGCCAACCCCGGACAGGGGGCTTCCGCGAAGCTTTCTTT
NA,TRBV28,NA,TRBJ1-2,CASSSGGRVVYGYTF,TGTGCCAGCAGTAGTGGTGGCAGGGTGGTTTATGGCTACACCTTC
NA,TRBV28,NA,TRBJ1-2,CASSFIGTGRGYTF,TGTGCCAGCAGTTTCATCGGGACTGGGCGTGGCTACACCTTC
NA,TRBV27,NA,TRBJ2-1,CASSSDASGSKQFF,TGTGCCAGCAGTTCCGACGCAAGCGGGTCAAAGCAGTTCTTC
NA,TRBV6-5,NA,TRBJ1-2,CASSYRNEGYGYTF,TGTGCCAGCAGTTATAGGAACGAGGGCTATGGCTACACCTTC
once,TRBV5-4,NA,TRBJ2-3,CASQKQGFTDTQYF,TGTGCCAGCCAAAAGCAGGGTTTCACAGATACGCAGTATTTT
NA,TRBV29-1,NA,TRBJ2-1,CSVRGGLGPNEQFF,TGCAGCGTTAGGGGGGGACTGGGCCCCAATGAGCAGTTCTTC
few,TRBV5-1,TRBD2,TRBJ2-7,CASSPTSVTGEQYF,TGCGCCAGCAGCCCGACTAGCGTGACGGGCGAGCAGTACTTC
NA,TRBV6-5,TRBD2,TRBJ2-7,CASSRESGSYEQYF,TGTGCCAGCAGCCGGGAAAGCGGGAGCTACGAGCAGTACTTC
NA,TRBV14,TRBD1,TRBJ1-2,CASSQGLRDRGYGYTF,TGTGCCAGCAGCCAAGGTTTACGGGACAGGGGCTATGGCTACACCTTC
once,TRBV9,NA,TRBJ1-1,CASSSIGTTEAFF,TGTGCCAGCAGCTCCATTGGCACAACGGAAGCTTTCTTT
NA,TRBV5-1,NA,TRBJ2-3,CASSLVPGPDTQYF,TGCGCCAGCAGCTTGGTGCCAGGGCCAGATACGCAGTATTTT
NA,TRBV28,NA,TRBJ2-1,CASSLPKGLPGNEQFF,TGTGCCAGCAGTTTACCGAAGGGTTTGCCAGGGAATGAGCAGTTCTTC
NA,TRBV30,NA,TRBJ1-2,CAWGGTDYGYTF,TGTGCCTGGGGGGGGACTGACTATGGCTACACCTTC
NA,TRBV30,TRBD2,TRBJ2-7,CAWGTEREVYEQYF,TGTGCCTGGGGCACCGAGCGGGAGGTTTACGAGCAGTACTTC
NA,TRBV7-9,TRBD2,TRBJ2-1,CASSLARTSALDEQFF,TGTGCCAGCAGCTTAGCCCGGACTAGCGCGTTAGATGAGCAGTTCTTC
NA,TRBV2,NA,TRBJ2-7,CASSEGHPSAYEQYF,TGTGCCAGCAGTGAGGGACACCCGAGTGCCTACGAGCAGTACTTC
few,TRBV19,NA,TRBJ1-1,CASSIIRQTRFAEAFF,TGTGCCAGTAGTATCATCCGACAGACACGGTTCGCTGAAGCTTTCTTT
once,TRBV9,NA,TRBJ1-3,CASSTSGTALSLSGNTIYF,TGTGCCAGCAGCACATCCGGGACTGCCCTTAGCCTCTCTGGAAACACCATATATTTT
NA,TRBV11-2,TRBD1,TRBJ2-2,CASSPPGQGNTGELFF,TGTGCCAGCAGCCCTCCGGGACAGGGCAACACCGGGGAGCTGTTTTTT
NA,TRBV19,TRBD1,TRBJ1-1,CASSKEGGDEAFF,TGTGCCAGTAGTAAAGAAGGGGGCGATGAAGCTTTCTTT
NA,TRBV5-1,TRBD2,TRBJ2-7,CASSWGTSGGRQQYF,TGCGCCAGCAGTTGGGGGACTAGCGGGGGGCGGCAGCAGTACTTC
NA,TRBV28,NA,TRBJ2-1,CASSPDNEQFF,TGTGCCAGCAGTCCGGACAATGAGCAGTTCTTC
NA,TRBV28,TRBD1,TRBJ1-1,CASRTGGTEAFF,TGTGCCAGCAGGACAGGGGGGACTGAAGCTTTCTTT
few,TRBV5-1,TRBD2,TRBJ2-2,CASSMTSGSTGELFF,TGCGCCAGCAGCATGACTAGCGGGAGCACCGGGGAGCTGTTTTTT
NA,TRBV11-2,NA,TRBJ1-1,CASSLPSGTINTEAFF,TGTGCCAGCAGCTTACCATCAGGGACAATCAACACTGAAGCTTTCTTT
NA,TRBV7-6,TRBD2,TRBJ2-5,CASSLYVGGPGETQYF,TGTGCCAGCAGCTTATATGTGGGAGGGCCGGGCGAGACCCAGTACTTC
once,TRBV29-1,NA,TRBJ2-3,CSVEGVGTDTQYF,TGCAGCGTTGAAGGAGTAGGCACAGATACGCAGTATTTT
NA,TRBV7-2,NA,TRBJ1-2,CASSQISGGGLLWGYTF,TGTGCCAGCAGCCAAATCTCCGGGGGGGGATTGCTATGGGGCTACACCTTC
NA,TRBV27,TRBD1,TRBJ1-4,CASSVGTENEKLFF,TGTGCCAGCAGTGTCGGGACAGAGAATGAAAAACTGTTTTTT
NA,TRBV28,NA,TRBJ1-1,CASSLANTEAFF,TGTGCCAGCAGTTTGGCTAACACTGAAGCTTTCTTT